The rows below give T cell receptor gamma chains drawn from one sample of a study of intestinal T cells in coeliac disease. TCRdb fed the multiplex PCR reads into CATT to redo clone calling. The sample includes roughly 400 gamma-chain clones, 50% to 65% of them seen just once. The sample taken for sequencing was a duodenal biopsy. The receptors originated from a human donor who served as a control with a normal duodenal biopsy, not a healthy volunteer. CDR3s include the opening cysteine and the closing phenylalanine or tryptophan.

J gene | V gene | CDR3 protein
TRGJP1 | TRGV11 | CACWIRDNYTTGWFKIF
TRGJ1/TRGJ2 | TRGV5 | CATLGLEKLF
TRGJ1/TRGJ2 | TRGV10 | CAAWDDYYYKKLF
TRGJ1/TRGJ2 | TRGV4 | CATWGSWYKKLF
TRGJ1/TRGJ2 | TRGV9 | CALWSYKKLF
TRGJ1/TRGJ2 | TRGV8 | CATWGFVRYKKLF
TRGJ1/TRGJ2 | TRGV11 | CAAGLANDYYKKLF
TRGJP1 | TRGV11 | CTTVPAGYGWFKIF
TRGJ1/TRGJ2 | TRGV2 | CATWDGRHYKKLF
TRGJP2 | TRGV4 | CATWDVRLSSDWIKTF
TRGJ1/TRGJ2 | TRGV10 | CAAWDFYYKKLF
TRGJ1/TRGJ2 | TRGV8 | CATWVNDYYKKLF
TRGJ1/TRGJ2 | TRGV11 | CACWISTNDYYKKLF
TRGJ1/TRGJ2 | TRGV9 | CALWGPTHKDGPPANYYKKLF
TRGJP2 | TRGV2 | CATWDGSSSDWIKTF
TRGJ1/TRGJ2 | TRGV4 | CATWMYSNYYKKLF
TRGJ1/TRGJ2 | TRGV4 | CATWAGKKLF
TRGJ1/TRGJ2 | TRGV3 | CATWDIYCKKLF
TRGJ1/TRGJ2 | TRGV9 | CALWGPTHKEVPPANYYKKLF
TRGJ1/TRGJ2 | TRGV11 | CTTVPVRSSQGGFKKLF
TRGJ1/TRGJ2 | TRGV8 | CATWGLEAKKLF
TRGJ1/TRGJ2 | TRGV3 | CATWDKIYYKKLF
TRGJP1 | TRGV10 | CAAFPHRWFKIF
TRGJ1/TRGJ2 | TRGV9 | CAFVGRLPYYYKKLF
TRGJP1 | TRGV11 | CACWISRGWFKIF
TRGJ1/TRGJ2 | TRGV10 | CAAWELKGRIYYKKLF
TRGJ1/TRGJ2 | TRGV8 | CAPGFLLPNYYKKLF
TRGJ1/TRGJ2 | TRGV2 | CATWVVHYYKKLF
TRGJ1/TRGJ2 | TRGV3 | CATSRIIYKKLF
TRGJ1/TRGJ2 | TRGV2 | CAPGMNYYKKLF
TRGJ1/TRGJ2 | TRGV4 | CATWMTKLF
TRGJ1/TRGJ2 | TRGV5 | CATDGYYKKLF
TRGJP1 | TRGV10 | CAAFPATGWFKIF
TRGJ1/TRGJ2 | TRGV3 | CATWDSHTDYYKKLF
TRGJ1/TRGJ2 | TRGV5 | CATWATYYKKLF
TRGJ1/TRGJ2 | TRGV10 | CAALGLQKLF
TRGJP1 | TRGV10 | CAAWDLGGFKIF
TRGJ1/TRGJ2 | TRGV4 | CATLFYYKKLF
TRGJP1 | TRGV10 | CAAWDSRKVKIF
TRGJ1/TRGJ2 | TRGV5 | CATWDRLYKKLF
TRGJP1 | TRGV2 | CATWGRLGTGWFKIF
TRGJ1/TRGJ2 | TRGV11 | CACWISQRLLISKLF
TRGJP1 | TRGV11 | CACWIRHVVTGWFKIF
TRGJ1/TRGJ2 | TRGV3 | CATWDIPGHKKLF
TRGJP1 | TRGV8 | CATWGGDTTGWFKIF
TRGJP1 | TRGV10 | CAAWDSGTGWFKIF
TRGJ1/TRGJ2 | TRGV5 | CATWDSLEFINKKLF
TRGJP1 | TRGV10 | CAALGPGRFKIF
TRGJP1 | TRGV4 | CATLGSPGWFKIF
TRGJ1/TRGJ2 | TRGV2 | CATLGRHYYKKLF
TRGJ1/TRGJ2 | TRGV11 | CACWIRAQSWRYYYKKLF
TRGJP1 | TRGV4 | CATWDLPGWFKIF
TRGJ1/TRGJ2 | TRGV4 | CATWDCIRINYKKLF
TRGJP1 | TRGV10 | CAAWLTFGGGWFKIF